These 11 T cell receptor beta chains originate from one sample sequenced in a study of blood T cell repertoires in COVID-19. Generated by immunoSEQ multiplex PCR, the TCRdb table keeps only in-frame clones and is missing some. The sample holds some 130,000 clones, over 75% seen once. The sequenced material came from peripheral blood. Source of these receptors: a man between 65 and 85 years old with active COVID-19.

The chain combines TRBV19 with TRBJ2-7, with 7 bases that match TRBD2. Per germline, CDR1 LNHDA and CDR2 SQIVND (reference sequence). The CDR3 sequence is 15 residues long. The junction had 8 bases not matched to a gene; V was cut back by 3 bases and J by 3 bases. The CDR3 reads CASSIGSGWVYEQYF. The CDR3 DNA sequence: TGTGCCAGTAGTATCGGTAGCGGGTGGGTCTACGAGCAGTACTTC.

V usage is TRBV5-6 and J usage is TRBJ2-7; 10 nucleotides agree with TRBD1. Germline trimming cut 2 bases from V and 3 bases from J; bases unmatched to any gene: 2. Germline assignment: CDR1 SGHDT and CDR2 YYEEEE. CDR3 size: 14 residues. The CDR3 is CASSFGDRGYEQYF. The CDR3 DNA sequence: TGTGCCAGCAGCTTTGGGGACAGGGGCTACGAGCAGTACTTC.

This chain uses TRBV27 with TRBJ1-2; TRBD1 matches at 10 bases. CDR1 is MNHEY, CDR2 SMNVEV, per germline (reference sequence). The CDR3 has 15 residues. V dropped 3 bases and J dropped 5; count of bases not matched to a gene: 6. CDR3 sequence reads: CASSFLTGGAYGYTF. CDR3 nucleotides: TGTGCCAGCAGTTTCCTGACAGGGGGCGCGTATGGCTACACCTTC.

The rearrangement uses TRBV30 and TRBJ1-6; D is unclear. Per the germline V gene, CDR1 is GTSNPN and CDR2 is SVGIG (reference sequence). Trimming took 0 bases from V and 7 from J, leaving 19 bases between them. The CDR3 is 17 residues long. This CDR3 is CAWSVREGKAPNSPLHF. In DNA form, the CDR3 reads TGTGCCTGGAGTGTACGGGAGGGCAAGGCACCGAATTCACCCCTCCACTTT.

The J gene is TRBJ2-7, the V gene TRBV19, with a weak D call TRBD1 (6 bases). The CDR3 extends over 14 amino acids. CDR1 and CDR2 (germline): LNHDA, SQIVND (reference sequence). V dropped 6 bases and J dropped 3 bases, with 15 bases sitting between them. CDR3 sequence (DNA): TGTGCCAGTAGCCAGGGGCCCGCTTACTACGAGCAGTACTTC. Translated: CASSQGPAYYEQYF. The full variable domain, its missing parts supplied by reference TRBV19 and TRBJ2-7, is DGGITQSPKYLFRKEGQNVTLSCEQNLNHDAMYWYRQDPGQGLRLIYYSQIVNDFQKGDIAEGYSVSREKKESFPLTVTSAQKNPTAFYLCASSQGPAYYEQYFGPGTRLTVT.

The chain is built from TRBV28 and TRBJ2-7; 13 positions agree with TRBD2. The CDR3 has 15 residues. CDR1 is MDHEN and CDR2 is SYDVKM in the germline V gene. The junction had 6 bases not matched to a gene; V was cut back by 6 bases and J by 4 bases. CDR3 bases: TGTGCCAGCAGGCTTGGACTAGCGGGGGCTTACGAGCAGTACTTC. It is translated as CASRLGLAGAYEQYF. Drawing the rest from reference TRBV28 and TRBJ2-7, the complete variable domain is DVKVTQSSRYLVKRTGEKVFLECVQDMDHENMFWYRQDPGLGLRLIYFSYDVKMKEKGDIPEGYSVSREKKERFSLILESASTNQTSMYLCASRLGLAGAYEQYFGPGTRLTVT.

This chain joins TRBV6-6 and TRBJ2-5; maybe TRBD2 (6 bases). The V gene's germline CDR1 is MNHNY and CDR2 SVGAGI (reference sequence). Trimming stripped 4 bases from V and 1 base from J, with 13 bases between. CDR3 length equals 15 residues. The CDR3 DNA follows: TGTGCCAGCAGTTCTTTCGGGAGCCCCCAAGAGACCCAGTACTTC. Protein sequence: CASSSFGSPQETQYF.

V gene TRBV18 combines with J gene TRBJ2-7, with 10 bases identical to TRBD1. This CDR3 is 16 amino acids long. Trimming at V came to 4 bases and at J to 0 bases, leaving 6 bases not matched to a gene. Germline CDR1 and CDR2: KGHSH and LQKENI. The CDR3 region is CASSQGRDRGSYEQYF. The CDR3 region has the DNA TGTGCCAGCTCACAGGGTAGGGACAGGGGCTCCTACGAGCAGTACTTC.

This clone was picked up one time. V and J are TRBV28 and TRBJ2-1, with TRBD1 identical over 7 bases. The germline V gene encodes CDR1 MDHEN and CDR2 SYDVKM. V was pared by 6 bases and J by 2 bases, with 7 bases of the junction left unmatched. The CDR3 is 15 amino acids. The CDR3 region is CASSLIDRAYNEQFF. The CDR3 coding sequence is TGTGCCAGCAGCTTAATCGACAGGGCCTACAATGAGCAGTTCTTC. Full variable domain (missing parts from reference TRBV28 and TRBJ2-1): DVKVTQSSRYLVKRTGEKVFLECVQDMDHENMFWYRQDPGLGLRLIYFSYDVKMKEKGDIPEGYSVSREKKERFSLILESASTNQTSMYLCASSLIDRAYNEQFFGPGTRLTVL.

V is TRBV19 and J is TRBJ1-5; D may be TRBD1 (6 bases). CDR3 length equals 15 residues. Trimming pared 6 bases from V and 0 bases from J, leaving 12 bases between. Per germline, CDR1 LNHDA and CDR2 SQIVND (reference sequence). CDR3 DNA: TGTGCCAGTAGCAGGACAGTTTATAGCAATCAGCCCCAGCATTTT. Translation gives CASSRTVYSNQPQHF.

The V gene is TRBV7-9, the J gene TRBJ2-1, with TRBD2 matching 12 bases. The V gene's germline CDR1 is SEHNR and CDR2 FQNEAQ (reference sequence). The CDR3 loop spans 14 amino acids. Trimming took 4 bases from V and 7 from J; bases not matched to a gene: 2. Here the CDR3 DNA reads TGTGCCAGCAGCTACGGGACTAGCGGGAATGAGCAGTTCTTC. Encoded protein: CASSYGTSGNEQFF.